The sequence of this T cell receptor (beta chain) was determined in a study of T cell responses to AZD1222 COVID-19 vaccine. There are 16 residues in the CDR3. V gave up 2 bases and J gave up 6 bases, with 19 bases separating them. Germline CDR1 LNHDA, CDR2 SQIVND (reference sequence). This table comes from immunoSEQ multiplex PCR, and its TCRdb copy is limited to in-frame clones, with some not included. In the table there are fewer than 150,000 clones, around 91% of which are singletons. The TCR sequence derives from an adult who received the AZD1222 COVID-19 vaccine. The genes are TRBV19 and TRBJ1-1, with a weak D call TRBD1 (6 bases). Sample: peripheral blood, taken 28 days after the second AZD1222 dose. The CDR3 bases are TGTGCCAGTAGTATACTCCGGGGGCAGGGACGGCCTGAAGCTTTCTTT. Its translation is CASSILRGQGRPEAFF.